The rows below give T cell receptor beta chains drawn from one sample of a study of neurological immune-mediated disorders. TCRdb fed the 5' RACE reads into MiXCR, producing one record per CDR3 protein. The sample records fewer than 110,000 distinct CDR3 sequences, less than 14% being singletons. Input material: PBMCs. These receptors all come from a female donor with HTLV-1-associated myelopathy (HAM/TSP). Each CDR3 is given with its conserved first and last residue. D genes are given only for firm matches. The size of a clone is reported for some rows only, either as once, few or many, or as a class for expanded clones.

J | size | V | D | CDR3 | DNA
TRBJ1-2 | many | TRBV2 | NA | CASSGFRVVGYTF | TGTGCCAGCAGTGGGTTTCGGGTCGTAGGCTACACCTTC
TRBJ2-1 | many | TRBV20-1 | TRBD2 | CSAPGLADNEQFF | TGCAGCGCCCCGGGACTAGCGGACAATGAGCAGTTCTTC
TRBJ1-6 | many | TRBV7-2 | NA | CASSLGGASPLHF | TGTGCCAGCAGCTTGGGCGGGGCGTCACCCCTCCACTTT
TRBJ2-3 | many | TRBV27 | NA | CASSLRASGDTQYF | TGTGCCAGCAGTTTAAGGGCCTCAGGAGATACGCAGTATTTT
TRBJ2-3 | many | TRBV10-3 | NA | CAISESASTDTQYF | TGTGCCATCAGTGAGTCGGCGAGCACAGATACGCAGTATTTT
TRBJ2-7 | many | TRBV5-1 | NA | CASSLIDRSYEQYF | TGCGCCAGCAGCTTGATTGACAGGAGCTACGAGCAGTACTTC
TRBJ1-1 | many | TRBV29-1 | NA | CSVALGVEAFF | TGCAGCGTGGCCCTCGGAGTTGAAGCTTTCTTT
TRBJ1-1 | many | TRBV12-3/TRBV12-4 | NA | CASSLSAATAEAFF | TGTGCCAGCAGTTTGTCTGCAGCCACCGCTGAAGCTTTCTTT
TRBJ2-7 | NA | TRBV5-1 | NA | CASSFAVSYEQYF | TGCGCCAGCAGCTTCGCAGTCTCCTACGAGCAGTACTTC
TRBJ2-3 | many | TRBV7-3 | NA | CASSSQPTDTQYF | TGTGCCAGCAGCTCTCAACCCACAGATACGCAGTATTTT
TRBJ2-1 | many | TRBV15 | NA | CATRQNNEQFF | TGTGCTACCAGGCAGAACAATGAGCAGTTCTTC
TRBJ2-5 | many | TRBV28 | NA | CASSASGAAQETQYF | TGTGCCAGCAGTGCCTCCGGGGCTGCACAAGAGACCCAGTACTTC
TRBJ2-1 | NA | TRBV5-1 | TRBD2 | CASSAYGTSVSNEQFF | TGCGCCAGCAGCGCATACGGGACTAGCGTAAGTAATGAGCAGTTCTTC
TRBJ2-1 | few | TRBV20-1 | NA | CSASSPRPVMEQFF | TGCAGTGCTAGCTCCCCCCGGCCGGTGATGGAGCAGTTCTTC
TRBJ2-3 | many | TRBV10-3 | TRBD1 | CAMYRGLRDTQYF | TGTGCCATGTACAGGGGGCTAAGAGATACGCAGTATTTT
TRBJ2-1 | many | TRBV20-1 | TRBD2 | CSARAPQRGAYNEQFF | TGCAGTGCTAGGGCCCCCCAGCGGGGGGCCTACAATGAGCAGTTCTTC
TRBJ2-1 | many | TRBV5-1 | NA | CASSWAGRNEQFF | TGCGCCAGCAGCTGGGCGGGGCGTAATGAGCAGTTCTTC
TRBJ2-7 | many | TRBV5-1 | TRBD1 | CASSVGQGRVNEQYF | TGCGCCAGCAGCGTTGGACAGGGAAGGGTCAACGAGCAGTACTTC
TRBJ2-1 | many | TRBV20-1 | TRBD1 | CSASKGQGDYEQFF | TGCAGTGCTAGTAAGGGACAGGGTGATTATGAGCAGTTCTTC
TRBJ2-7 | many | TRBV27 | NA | CASRSTGHNSYEQYF | TGTGCCAGCAGATCAACGGGACACAACTCCTACGAGCAGTACTTC
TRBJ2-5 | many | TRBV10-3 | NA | CAISEPGAGQETQYF | TGTGCCATCAGTGAGCCGGGGGCAGGCCAAGAGACCCAGTACTTC
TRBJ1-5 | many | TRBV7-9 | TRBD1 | CASSWGQANQPQHF | TGTGCCAGCAGCTGGGGACAGGCCAATCAGCCCCAGCATTTT
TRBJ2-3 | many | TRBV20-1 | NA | CSAGGGGTDTQYF | TGCAGTGCCGGTGGAGGGGGCACAGATACGCAGTATTTT
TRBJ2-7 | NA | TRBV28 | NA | CASSGRRRGTYEQYF | TGTGCCAGCAGTGGCCGACGGCGGGGAACCTACGAGCAGTACTTC
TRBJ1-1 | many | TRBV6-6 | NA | CASRPQAGRNTEAFF | TGTGCCAGCAGGCCCCAAGCGGGTCGGAACACTGAAGCTTTCTTT
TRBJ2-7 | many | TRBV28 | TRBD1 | CASFSGTASYEQYF | TGTGCCAGCTTCTCCGGGACAGCGTCCTACGAGCAGTACTTC
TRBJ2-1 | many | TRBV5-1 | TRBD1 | CASTGTGHNEQFF | TGCGCCAGCACCGGGACAGGGCACAATGAGCAGTTCTTC
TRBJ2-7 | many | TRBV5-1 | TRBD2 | CASSSTGGAYEQYF | TGCGCCAGCAGCAGTACCGGGGGGGCCTACGAGCAGTACTTC
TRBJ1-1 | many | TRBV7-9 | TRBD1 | CASSPDRQTEAFF | TGTGCCAGCAGCCCGGACAGGCAGACTGAAGCTTTCTTT
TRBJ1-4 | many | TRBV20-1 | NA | CSASRVGEKLFF | TGCAGTGCTTCCAGGGTAGGGGAAAAACTGTTTTTT
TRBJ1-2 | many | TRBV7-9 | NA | CASSLALLNYGYTF | TGTGCCAGCAGCTTAGCTCTGCTAAACTATGGCTACACCTTC
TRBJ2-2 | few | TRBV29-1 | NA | CSVQRGGGAGELFF | TGCAGCGTTCAGAGGGGGGGCGGGGCCGGGGAGCTGTTTTTT
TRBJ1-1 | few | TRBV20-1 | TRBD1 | CSATTGAMNTEAFF | TGCAGTGCCACCACAGGGGCAATGAACACTGAAGCTTTCTTT
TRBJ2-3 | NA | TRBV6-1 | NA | CASSFYICGGGGDTDTQYF | NA
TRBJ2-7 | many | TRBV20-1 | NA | CSASGVQGIHEQYF | TGCAGTGCTTCGGGGGTGCAGGGTATCCACGAGCAGTACTTC
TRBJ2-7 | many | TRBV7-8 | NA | CASSLEVSVGAHSYEQYF | TGTGCCAGCAGCTTAGAAGTTTCGGTGGGGGCCCACTCCTACGAGCAGTACTTC
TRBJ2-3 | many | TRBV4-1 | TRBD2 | CASSQDSNLAGVPDTQYF | TGCGCCAGCAGCCAAGATTCAAACCTAGCGGGAGTCCCGGATACGCAGTATTTT
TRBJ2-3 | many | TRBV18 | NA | CASSPATDTQYF | TGTGCCAGCTCACCAGCGACGGATACGCAGTATTTT
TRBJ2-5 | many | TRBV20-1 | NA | CSARDLGAQYF | TGCAGTGCTAGAGATCTAGGAGCCCAGTACTTC
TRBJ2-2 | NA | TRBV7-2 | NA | CASSLVAAGGELFF | TGTGCCAGCAGCTTGGTAGCGGCTGGGGGGGAGCTGTTTTTT